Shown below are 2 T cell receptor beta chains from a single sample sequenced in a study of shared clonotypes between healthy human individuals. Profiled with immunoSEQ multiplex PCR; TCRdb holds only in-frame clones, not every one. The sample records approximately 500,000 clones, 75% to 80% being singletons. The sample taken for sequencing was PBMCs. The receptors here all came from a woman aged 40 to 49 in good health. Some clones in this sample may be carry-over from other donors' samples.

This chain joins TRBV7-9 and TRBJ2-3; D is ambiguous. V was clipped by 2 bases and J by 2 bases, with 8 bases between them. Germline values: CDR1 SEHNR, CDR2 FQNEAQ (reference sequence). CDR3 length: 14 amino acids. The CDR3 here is CASSLRGDTDTQYF. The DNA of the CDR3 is TGTGCCAGCAGCTTACGAGGAGACACAGATACGCAGTATTTT.

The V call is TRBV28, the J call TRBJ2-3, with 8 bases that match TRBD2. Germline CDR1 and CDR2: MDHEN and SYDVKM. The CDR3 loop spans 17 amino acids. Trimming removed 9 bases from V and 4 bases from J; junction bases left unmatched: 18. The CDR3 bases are TGTGCCAGTCAGTTTTTAGGAAGCGGGAGAGGGCCAGATACGCAGTATTTT. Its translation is CASQFLGSGRGPDTQYF.